Listed here are 21 T cell receptor beta chains from one sample, sequenced in a study of regulatory T cells in long-lasting Graves disease. The time point denotes: newly diagnosed GD, antithyroid drugs for less than 3 months. TCR sequences were obtained from RNA taken from PBMCs. Building of the TCR beta libraries involved iRepertoire HTBI primers and Arm-PCR of CDR3 regions. MiXCR was run by TCRdb on the multiplex PCR reads, yielding one entry per CDR3 protein. The table includes about 220,000 distinct CDR3 sequences, approximately 19% detected once. These data were also reused for a study on T cells in Graves' hyperthyroidism and ophthalmopathy.

The sequences come from peripheral blood mononuclear cells (PBMCs), collected at new diagnosis, from a patient treated with antithyroid drugs. These receptors were obtained from a woman aged 25 to 45 with Graves disease.

This clonotype has more than one count but fewer than ten. The V and J genes are TRBV20-1 and TRBJ1-2, with D perhaps matching TRBD1 (5 bases). The V end lost 5 bases, the J end lost 4 bases, and 8 bases lay between the germline ends. This CDR3 region has 11 residues. Germline V gene lookup returns CDR1 DFQATT and CDR2 SNEGSKA (reference sequence). CDR3 protein: CSAPGTYGYTF. CDR3 DNA: TGCAGTGCTCCTGGGACCTATGGCTACACCTTC.

This clonotype has just a few counts. The chain has TRBV25-1 and TRBJ1-1; D might be TRBD1 (5 bases). CDR3 length equals 12 residues. CDR1 MGHDK and CDR2 SYGVNS come from the germline V gene. V was cut by 8 bases and J by 5 bases, with 12 bases left in between. CDR3 residues: CASQGPVTEAFF. In DNA form, the CDR3 reads TGTGCCAGCCAGGGACCCGTTACTGAAGCTTTCTTT.

In this sample, this clonotype turned up many times. V is TRBV24-1 and J is TRBJ1-2; tentative D call: TRBD1 (5 bases). This CDR3 is built from 12 residues. The V end was cut by 5 bases, the J end by 6 bases, with 9 bases between. CDR1 and CDR2 (germline): KGHDR, SFDVKD. The chain's CDR3 is CATSGFRDGYTF. The CDR3 DNA is TGTGCCACCAGTGGTTTCAGGGATGGCTACACCTTC.

This chain connects TRBV20-1 to TRBJ2-7; D possibly corresponds to TRBD2 (6 bases). This CDR3 comprises 13 residues. Trimming stripped 3 bases from V and 0 bases from J, with 9 bases between. Germline values: CDR1 DFQATT, CDR2 SNEGSKA (reference sequence). CDR3: CSASLAPSYEQYF. In nucleotides, the CDR3 is TGCAGTGCTAGTCTAGCGCCCTCCTACGAGCAGTACTTC.

This clonotype was counted a few times. A much larger clone lies one base from this, so it may be a read error. The V gene is TRBV29-1, the J gene TRBJ1-2; D gene unclear. Germline loops: CDR1 SQVTM, CDR2 ANQGSEA. CDR3 size: 12 residues. V lost 4 bases to trimming and J lost 1 base, with 7 bases between them. This CDR3 reads CSVGENNYGYTF. DNA of the CDR3: TGCAGCGTTGGCGAGAATAACTATGGCTACACCTTC.

This clonotype was recorded once. One junction end does not reproduce the germline sequence, and a read error may be involved. This chain joins TRBV18 and TRBJ1-2; the D is unclear. This CDR3 region has 14 residues. The germline V gene encodes CDR1 KGHSH and CDR2 LQKENI. The CDR3: CASSPVRDIYGYIF. The CDR3 DNA sequence: TGTGCCAGCTCACCAGTCCGGGATATCTATGGCTACATCTTC. The full variable domain, its missing parts supplied by reference TRBV18 and TRBJ1-2, is NAGVMQNPRHLVRRRGQEARLRCSPMKGHSHVYWYRQLPEEGLKFMVYLQKENIIDESGMPKERFSAEFPKEGPSILRIQQVVRGDSAAYFCASSPVRDIYGYIFGSGTRLTVV.

This clonotype was picked up many times. The V gene is TRBV12-3 or TRBV12-4, the J gene TRBJ2-3; no definite D call. Trimming took off 1 base at V and 4 bases at J, with 9 bases between the two ends. CDR3 length: 14 residues. The CDR3 region is CASSLGARPDTQYF. CDR3 sequence (DNA): TGTGCCAGCAGTTTAGGGGCCCGACCAGATACGCAGTATTTT.

The V call is TRBV6-1, the J call TRBJ1-1, with D unclear. V dropped 6 bases and J dropped 7 bases, with 15 bases sitting between them. In germline, CDR1 is MNHNS, CDR2 SASEGT. There are 13 residues in the CDR3. DNA for the CDR3: TGTGCCAGCAGGCAGCGTGCGCCCATTGAAGCTTTCTTT. Protein sequence: CASRQRAPIEAFF.

Notes on this clonotype: A far larger clone is one base from this, pointing to a likely read error. V is TRBV13 and J is TRBJ2-6; D is perhaps TRBD1 or TRBD2 (6 bases each). The CDR3 is made up of 18 amino acids. Looked up from germline, CDR1 is PRHDT and CDR2 is FYEKMQ (reference sequence). The germline V and J ends were trimmed by 8 bases and 0 bases, with 20 bases remaining between them. As DNA, the CDR3 is TGTGCCAGCGGCTCCACAGGGAGGCCTCTCTCTGGGGCCAACGTCCTGACTTTC. Translated, it gives CASGSTGRPLSGANVLTF. The full variable domain, with the rest looked up from reference TRBV13 and TRBJ2-6, is AAGVIQSPRHLIKEKRETATLKCYPIPRHDTVYWYQQGPGQDPQFLISFYEKMQSDKGSIPDRFSAQQFSDYHSELNMSSLELGDSALYFCASGSTGRPLSGANVLTFGAGSRLTVL.

Details on this clonotype: A read error may be the cause here, since a much bigger clone is one base away. The V gene is TRBV30, the J gene TRBJ1-6, with a weak D call TRBD1 (6 bases). The CDR3 consists of 12 residues. The germline V and J ends were trimmed by 7 bases and 9 bases, with 13 bases remaining between them. CDR1 GTSNPN and CDR2 SVGIG come from the germline V gene (reference sequence). In nucleotides, the CDR3 is TGTGCCTCGAAGGAGGGGGGTTCACCCCTCCACTTT. It specifies CASKEGGSPLHF. Based on the CDR3 plus reference TRBV30 and TRBJ1-6, the full variable domain is SQTIHQWPATLVQPVGSPLSLECTVEGTSNPNLYWYRQAAGRGLQLLFYSVGIGQISSEVPQNLSASRPQDRQFILSSKKLLLSDSGFYLCASKEGGSPLHFGNGTRLTVT.

This clonotype is a singleton in its sample. This may come from a read error, since a much larger clone is one base off. The V and J genes are TRBV18 and TRBJ1-4, with D perhaps matching TRBD1 (5 bases). Per the germline V gene, CDR1 is KGHSH and CDR2 is LQKENI. The CDR3 is 16 amino acids. V was trimmed by 3 bases and J by 3 bases, leaving 14 bases between them. CDR3 sequence: CASSPSFREANEKLFF. CDR3 DNA: TGTGCCAGCTCACCCTCCTTCAGGGAAGCTAATGAAAAACTGTTTTTT.

Details on this clonotype: A read error likely explains this, since a far larger clone differs by one base. This chain joins TRBV27 and TRBJ2-1; a possible D gene is TRBD2 (5 bases). CDR1 and CDR2 from the germline V gene are MNHEY and SMNVEV (reference sequence). V lost 0 bases and J 10 bases, leaving 16 bases between the germline ends. The CDR3 is 15 amino acids. The CDR3 DNA follows: TGTGCCAGCAGTTTATCGTCCGGGGTGGGGTACGAGCAGTTCTTC. Its protein is CASSLSSGVGYEQFF.

The chain has TRBV29-1 and TRBJ2-1; the D is unclear. Trimming shortened V by 1 base and J by 6 bases, and 10 bases separated the two germline ends. CDR3 length: 13 residues. CDR1 SQVTM and CDR2 ANQGSEA come from the germline V gene. In nucleotides, the CDR3 is TGCAGCGTTGAAGGGGCTTGGGGCAATGAGCAGTTCTTC. Translating gives CSVEGAWGNEQFF.

V usage is TRBV24-1 and J usage is TRBJ2-1; TRBD1 agrees at 7 bases. Germline values: CDR1 KGHDR, CDR2 SFDVKD. This CDR3 region has 17 residues. With V trimmed by 7 bases and J by 4 bases, 15 bases remained unmatched. The CDR3 nucleotides are TGTGCCACCAGCCCCACTTACCGGGACAGAACTTACAATGAGCAGTTCTTC. Amino acids: CATSPTYRDRTYNEQFF.

The chain recombines TRBV19 with TRBJ1-3; the match to TRBD1 covers 10 bases. This CDR3 comprises 14 residues. J gave up 2 bases and V 5 bases, and 0 bases lay outside the gene matches. Germline loops: CDR1 LNHDA, CDR2 SQIVND (reference sequence). The CDR3 DNA follows: TGTGCCAGTAGTGGACAGGGGGCTGGAAACACCATATATTTT. This encodes CASSGQGAGNTIYF.

This clonotype was seen repeatedly, ten times or more. The genes are TRBV11-3 and TRBJ1-1, with TRBD1 matching 8 bases. Germline V gene data show CDR1 as SGHNT and CDR2 as YENEEA. The length of the CDR3 is 13 residues. The ends lost 5 bases at V and 8 bases at J; junction bases unmatched: 7. CDR3 protein: CASSPSRTGEAFF. CDR3 bases: TGTGCCAGCAGCCCCTCCCGGACAGGGGAAGCTTTCTTT.

The rearrangement joins TRBV7-2 to TRBJ1-2, with a tentative D call TRBD1 (6 bases). The V gene lost 0 bases and the J gene lost 1 base, with 12 bases spanning the gap. CDR1 is SGHTA, CDR2 FQGNSA, per germline. The CDR3 loop spans 16 amino acids. The CDR3 is CASSLALTGFNYGYTF. CDR3 sequence (DNA): TGTGCCAGCAGCTTAGCACTTACAGGGTTTAACTATGGCTACACCTTC.

V usage is TRBV7-6 and J usage is TRBJ1-4, with TRBD1 identical over 11 bases. The ends lost 5 bases at V and 3 bases at J; junction bases unmatched: 5. The CDR3 loop spans 16 amino acids. Germline lookup yields CDR1 SGHVS and CDR2 FNYEAQ. The CDR3 coding sequence is TGTGCCAGCAGCCGGACAGGGGGCGCGGCTAATGAAAAACTGTTTTTT. Encoded protein: CASSRTGGAANEKLFF.

This clonotype showed up many times. The chain couples TRBV2 to TRBJ2-5; TRBD2 matches at 8 bases. The CDR3 contains 14 residues. With V trimmed by 7 bases and J by 3 bases, 7 bases remained unmatched. Germline V CDR1 and CDR2: SNHLY, FYNNEI. The CDR3 protein is CASKSERGKETQYF. Here the CDR3 DNA reads TGTGCCAGCAAATCCGAGCGGGGGAAAGAGACCCAGTACTTC. The entire variable domain, with the rest obtained from reference TRBV2 and TRBJ2-5, is as follows: EPEVTQTPSHQVTQMGQEVILRCVPISNHLYFYWYRQILGQKVEFLVSFYNNEISEKSEIFDDQFSVERPDGSNFTLKIRSTKLEDSAMYFCASKSERGKETQYFGPGTRLLVL.

This clonotype showed up many times. This chain joins TRBV18 and TRBJ1-1, with TRBD1 matching over 9 bases. Trimming cost V 5 bases and J 0 bases; bases outside gene matches: 4. The CDR3 spans 15 residues. Germline-derived CDR1 and CDR2 are KGHSH and LQKENI. CDR3 nucleotides: TGTGCCAGCTCAGATGGGACAGGGATGAACACTGAAGCTTTCTTT. Translation: CASSDGTGMNTEAFF.

This clonotype was seen at least ten times. The chain joins TRBV27 to TRBJ2-1; 11 bases are shared with TRBD1. V shed 5 bases and J 2 bases; nucleotides not matched to a gene: 8. Per the germline V gene, CDR1 is MNHEY and CDR2 is SMNVEV (reference sequence). The CDR3 is 17 amino acids. The CDR3, as DNA: TGTGCCAGCAGTCCCGGCTGGGGACAGGGGGCCTACAATGAGCAGTTCTTC. Encoded protein: CASSPGWGQGAYNEQFF.